This TCR beta chain was retrieved from a study of spatial heterogeneity in lung cancer. Across the whole study: Detection consistently captured more beta-chain sequences than alpha-chain sequences. Mean representation of each unique TCR and UMI combination in the raw reads exceeded nine occurrences.

TCR cDNA molecules were tagged individually, and each one carried a unique molecular identifier. TCRdb re-derived calls from the 5' RACE reads in MiXCR, one entry per CDR3 protein. This table holds about 36,000 distinct CDR3 sequences, around 5.5% found once. This clonotype occurred a few times. The antigen remains undetermined. Regarding the study as a whole: Detection of ubiquitous tumor TCRs in blood was higher at resection than follow-up.

This CDR3 has 15 residues. The V and J ends lost 9 bases and 0 bases respectively, with 14 bases between them. Germline V gene sequence: CDR1 LGHNA, CDR2 YSLEER. As for time point: sample taken at primary tumor resection. Sequencing was performed on whole RNA extracted from tumor and nontumor lung tissue, or from frozen PBMC, and the material was left unsorted. The source of this sequence is a female donor with early-stage non-small cell lung cancer. The chain couples TRBV4-3 to TRBJ1-4, with D perhaps matching TRBD1 (6 bases). The sequencing used PBMCs, collected at surgery. CDR3 sequence reads: CASTRQVTTNEKLFF. Written as DNA, the CDR3 is TGCGCCAGTACGAGACAGGTCACAACTAATGAAAAACTGTTTTTT.